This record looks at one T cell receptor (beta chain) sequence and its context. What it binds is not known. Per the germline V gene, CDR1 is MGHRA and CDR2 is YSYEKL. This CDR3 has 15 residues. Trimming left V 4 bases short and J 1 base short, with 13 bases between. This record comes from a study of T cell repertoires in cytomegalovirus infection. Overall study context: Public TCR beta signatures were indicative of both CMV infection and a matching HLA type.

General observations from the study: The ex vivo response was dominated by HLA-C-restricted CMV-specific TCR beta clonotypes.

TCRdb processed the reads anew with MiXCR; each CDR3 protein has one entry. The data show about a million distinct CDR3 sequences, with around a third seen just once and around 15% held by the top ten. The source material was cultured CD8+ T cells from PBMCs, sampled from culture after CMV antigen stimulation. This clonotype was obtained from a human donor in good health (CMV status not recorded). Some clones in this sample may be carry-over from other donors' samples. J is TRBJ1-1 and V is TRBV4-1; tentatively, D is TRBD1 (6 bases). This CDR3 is CASSPDSGPNTEAFF. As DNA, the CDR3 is TGCGCCAGCAGCCCGGACAGCGGGCCGAACACTGAAGCTTTCTTT.